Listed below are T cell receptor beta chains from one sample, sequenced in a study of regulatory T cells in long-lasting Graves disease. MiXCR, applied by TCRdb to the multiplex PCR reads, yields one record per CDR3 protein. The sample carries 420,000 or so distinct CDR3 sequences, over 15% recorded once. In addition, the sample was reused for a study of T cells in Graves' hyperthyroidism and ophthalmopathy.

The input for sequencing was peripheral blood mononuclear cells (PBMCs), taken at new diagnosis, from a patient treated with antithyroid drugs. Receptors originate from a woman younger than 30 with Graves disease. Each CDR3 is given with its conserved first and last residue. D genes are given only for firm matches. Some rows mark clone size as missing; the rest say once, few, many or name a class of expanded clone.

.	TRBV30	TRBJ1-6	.	TGTGCCTGGAGACAGGCAGACGTCTCGTCACCCCTCCACTTT	CAWRQADVSSPLHF
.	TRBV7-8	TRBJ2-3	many	TGTGCCAGCAGCTTAGATGGGCGTACCACGGATACGCAGTATTTT	CASSLDGRTTDTQYF
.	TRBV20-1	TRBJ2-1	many	TGCAGTGCAGTCTTTCGAGCGGCCTACAATGAGCAGTTCTTC	CSAVFRAAYNEQFF
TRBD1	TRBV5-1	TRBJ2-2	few	TGTGCCAGCAGCAGTCAGGGGGCCGGTACCGGGGAGCTGTTTTTT	CASSSQGAGTGELFF
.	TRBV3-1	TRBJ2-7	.	TGTGCCAGCAGCCAGTACGGGTTGGGCTTCTCCTACGAGCAGTACTTC	CASSQYGLGFSYEQYF
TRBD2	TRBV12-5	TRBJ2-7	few	TGTGCTAGTGGATCCCTCCGGACGGATTACGGGGGGTTGCGCGGGAGTTCCTACGAGCAGTACTTC	CASGSLRTDYGGLRGSSYEQYF
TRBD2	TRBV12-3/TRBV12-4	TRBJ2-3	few	TGTGCCAGCAGACTAGCGGGAGTGGAGGCAGATACGCAGTATTTT	CASRLAGVEADTQYF
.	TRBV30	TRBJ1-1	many	TGTGCCTGGAGTGATTACACTGAAGCTTTCTTT	CAWSDYTEAFF
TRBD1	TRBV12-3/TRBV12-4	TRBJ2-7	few	TGTGCCAGCAGTTTGTATCCGGGACAGGGGCCTCGTTTTCTGGACGAGCAGTACTTC	CASSLYPGQGPRFLDEQYF
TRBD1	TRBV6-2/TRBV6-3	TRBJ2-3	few	TGTGCCAGCAGTACGGACAGGGTCAGCACAGATACGCAGTATTTT	CASSTDRVSTDTQYF
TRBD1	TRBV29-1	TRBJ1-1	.	TGCAGCGCCCAGACAGGGGGCGTTACTGAAGCTTTCTTT	CSAQTGGVTEAFF
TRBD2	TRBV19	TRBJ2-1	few	TGTGCCAGTAGTATAATCCCTAGCGGGAGCGGCGGTGAGCAGTTCTTC	CASSIIPSGSGGEQFF
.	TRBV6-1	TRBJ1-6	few	TGTGCCAGCAGTAGCTTCAGGGATCTGTCACCCCTCCACTTT	CASSSFRDLSPLHF
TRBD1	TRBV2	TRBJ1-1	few	TGTGCCAGGACAGGGACCATGAACACTGAAGCTTTCTTT	CARTGTMNTEAFF
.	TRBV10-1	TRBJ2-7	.	TGCGCCAGCACCTTACCGGGACTTTCAAGCGGGTGGTGGGGTCGCGAGCAGTACTTC	CASTLPGLSSGWWGREQYF
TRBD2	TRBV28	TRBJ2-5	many	TGTGCCAGCAGATACCCGGGACTAGCGGGAGTGGAGACCCAGTACTTC	CASRYPGLAGVETQYF
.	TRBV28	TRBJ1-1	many	TGTGCCAGCAGTCACCCCCACCCGGGCACTGAAGCTTTCTTT	CASSHPHPGTEAFF
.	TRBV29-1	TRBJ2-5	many	TGCAGCGTTGGGGTCAGGCAAGAGACCCAGTACTTC	CSVGVRQETQYF
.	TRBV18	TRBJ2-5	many	TGTGCCAGCTCACCAAGGGAGAGGGAAGAGACCCAGTACTTC	CASSPREREETQYF
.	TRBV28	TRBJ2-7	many	TGTGCCAGCAGTGAATTCCGGGAAAACGCCTACGAGCAGTACTTC	CASSEFRENAYEQYF
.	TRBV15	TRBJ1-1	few	TGTGCCACCAGCGGAGGCAACCGGACAGCGAACACTGAAGCTTTCTTT	CATSGGNRTANTEAFF
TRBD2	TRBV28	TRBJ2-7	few	TGTGCCAGCAGTCAGGGACTAGCTTGGTCCTACGAGCAGTACTTC	CASSQGLAWSYEQYF
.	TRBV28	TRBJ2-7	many	TGTGCCAGCAGTTTAACTGGAGGTCGGGACGAGCAGTACTTC	CASSLTGGRDEQYF
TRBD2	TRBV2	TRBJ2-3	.	TGTGCCTGGAGTACCGGGACTAGCGGGAGAGATACGCAGTATTTT	CAWSTGTSGRDTQYF
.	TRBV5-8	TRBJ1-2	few	TGTGCCAGCAGCTTGGGACAAATCTATGGCTACACCTTC	CASSLGQIYGYTF
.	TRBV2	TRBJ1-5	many	TGTGCCAGCAGCCCACAGGGAGGAAATCAGCCCCAGCATTTT	CASSPQGGNQPQHF
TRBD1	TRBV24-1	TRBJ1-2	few	TGTGCCACCAGTGATTGGGGTGTGGACAGGGAATCGGGAGGCTACACCTTC	CATSDWGVDRESGGYTF
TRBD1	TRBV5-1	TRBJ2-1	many	TGCGCCAGCAGCGGGTCGGGACAGGGGTTTAATGAGCAGTTCTTC	CASSGSGQGFNEQFF
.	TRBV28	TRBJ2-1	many	TGTGCCAGCAGTTCCCCCAGCGGCGAGGGCGATGAGCAGTTCTTC	CASSSPSGEGDEQFF
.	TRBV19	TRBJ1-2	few	TGTGCCAGTTCCACCCTAGACAGGTGGAACTATGGCTACACCTTC	CASSTLDRWNYGYTF
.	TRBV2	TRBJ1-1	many	TGTGCCAGCAGTGGTCACTCGAACACTGAAGCTTTCTTT	CASSGHSNTEAFF
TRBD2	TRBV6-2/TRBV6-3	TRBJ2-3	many	TGTGCCAGCGTTAAACTAGCGGGAGCAATCAGCACTAGCACAGATACGCAGTATTTT	CASVKLAGAISTSTDTQYF
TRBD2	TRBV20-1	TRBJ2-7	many	TGCAGTGCTATTGGGGTAGCGGGAGTGGACGAGCAGTACTTC	CSAIGVAGVDEQYF
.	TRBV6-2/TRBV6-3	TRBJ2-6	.	TGTGCCAGCAGTTCAGACCTCTCTGGGGCCAACGTCCTGACTTTC	CASSSDLSGANVLTF
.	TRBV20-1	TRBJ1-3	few	TGCAGTGCCACCCCGGTGGTTCGGCAGTACTCTGGAAACACCATATATTTT	CSATPVVRQYSGNTIYF
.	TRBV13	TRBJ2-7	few	TGTGCCAGCAGCTTAGTATCAGGCGGGGAGCAGTACTTC	CASSLVSGGEQYF
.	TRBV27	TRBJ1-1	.	TGTGCCAGCAGTTCACGACAGACCCTAAACACTGAAGCTTTCTTT	CASSSRQTLNTEAFF
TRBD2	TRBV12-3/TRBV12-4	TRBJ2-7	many	TGTGCCAGCAGACCGGACATCACCGGGACTAGCGGGAGCTGGTACGAGCAGTACTTC	CASRPDITGTSGSWYEQYF
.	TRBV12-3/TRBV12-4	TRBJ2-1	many	TGTGCCAGCAGGACCCGACGCGACAATGAGCAGTTCTTC	CASRTRRDNEQFF
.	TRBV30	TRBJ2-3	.	TGTGCCTGGGATACAGGGATTGACACAGATACGCAGTATTTT	CAWDTGIDTDTQYF
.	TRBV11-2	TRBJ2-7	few	TGTGCCAGCAGCACAACCGGGACCGCGGGCGAGCAGTACTTC	CASSTTGTAGEQYF
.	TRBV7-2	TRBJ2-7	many	TGTGCCAGCGGAGGGCCTTGGGTCCACGAGCAGTACTTC	CASGGPWVHEQYF
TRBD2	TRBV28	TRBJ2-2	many	TGTGCCAGCAACTCGGGACTAGCGGGATGGAACACCGGGGAGCTGTTTTTT	CASNSGLAGWNTGELFF
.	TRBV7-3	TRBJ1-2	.	TGTGCCAGCAGCTTAACCTCCCGGGACCGGGGAAATAACTATGGCTACACCTTC	CASSLTSRDRGNNYGYTF
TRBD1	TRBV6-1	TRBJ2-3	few	TGTGCCAGCAGTACGGACAGGGTTACAGATACGCAGTATTTT	CASSTDRVTDTQYF
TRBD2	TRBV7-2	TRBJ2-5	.	TGTGCCAGCAGCTACCGACTAGCGGGAGGGTCGATGGAGACCCAGTACTTC	CASSYRLAGGSMETQYF
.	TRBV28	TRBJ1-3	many	TGTGCCAGCAGATCCCAGGATACTGGAAACACCATATATTTT	CASRSQDTGNTIYF
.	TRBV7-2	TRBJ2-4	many	TGTGCCAGCAGCTCGACTACAGGTGCGATTGGGAACATTCAGTACTTC	CASSSTTGAIGNIQYF
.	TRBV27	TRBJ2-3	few	TGTGCCAGCACCGCTATAGCGGCACCTTTCGCAGATACGCAGTATTTT	CASTAIAAPFADTQYF
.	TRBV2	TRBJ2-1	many	TGTGCCAGCAGTAATGCGAGCCGTAATGAGCAGTTCTTC	CASSNASRNEQFF
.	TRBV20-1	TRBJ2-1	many	TGCAGTGCTAGAGCCAGGTCCTACAATGAGCAGTTCTTC	CSARARSYNEQFF
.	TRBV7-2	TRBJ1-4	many	TGTGCCAGCAGCTCACAGGGTGTCGGGGAAAAACTGTTTTTT	CASSSQGVGEKLFF
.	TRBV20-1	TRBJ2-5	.	TGCAGTGCATCCCTCCAAGAGACCCAGTACTTC	CSASLQETQYF
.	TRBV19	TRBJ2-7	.	TGTGCCAGTAGTCACGGGATCGACTCCTACGAGCAGTACTTC	CASSHGIDSYEQYF
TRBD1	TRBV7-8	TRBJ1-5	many	TGTGCCAGCAGCTTAGCTGATCGGGGACAGGCGAACAATCAGCCCCAGCATTTT	CASSLADRGQANNQPQHF
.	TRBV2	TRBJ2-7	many	TGTGCCAGCAGCATGGGGGGCTTCGAGCAGTACTTC	CASSMGGFEQYF
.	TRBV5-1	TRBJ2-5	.	TGCGCCAGCAGCTTGGAGGGCTTGGAGACCCAGTACTTC	CASSLEGLETQYF
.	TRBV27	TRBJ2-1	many	TGTGCCAGCAGTCCCCCTGGTCGGCGCAATGAGCAGTTCTTC	CASSPPGRRNEQFF
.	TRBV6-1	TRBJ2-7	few	TGTGCCAGCAGTGATCTCGTCGGACGGGCGGGGGAGCAGTACTTC	CASSDLVGRAGEQYF